This entry features one T cell receptor (beta chain) sequence. There is no known antigen for this receptor. No much larger clonotype is one base removed from it; base qualities were not supplied. Spanning cysteine to phenylalanine, the CDR3 consists of 17 amino acids. Of the read, only the CDR3 DNA is kept; its 51 bases are in frame from base 1. V was cut back by 1 base and J by 4 bases, leaving a gap of 17 bases between them. CDR1 and CDR2 are drawn from the germline V gene: SGHTA, FQGTGA. This record comes from a study of blood T cell repertoires in COVID-19 (dated by TCRdb to about 2020). Looking at the study overall: Samples covering the acute and convalescent phases of COVID-19 were provided by collaborators in the United States, Italy and Spain. The prospective study material was composed of cDNA or gDNA derived from T cells, B-cell-depleted T cells, or PBMCs. Deeply sampled blood TCRbeta repertoires from subjects exposed to, actively infected with, or recovered from COVID-19 were included in the dataset. A freely available public database, intended as a resource for researchers studying the immune response to SARS-CoV-2, is where the repertoires were released. Samples were obtained from the ongoing ImmuneRACE study (first 160 participants) and from over 1,000 subjects provided by 6 global collaborators. The sample metadata nearly always contained a de-identified subject ID, COVID-19 status, age in years and sex. HLA class I and class II types, where available, came from metadata supplied by the sample provider rather than from assay-based typing. What the study reported, not specific to this receptor: How much clinical and demographic metadata was included differed by source and by participant, and the metadata was provided uncurated.

The immunoSEQ Assay, a bias-controlled multiplex PCR, was used to amplify TCRbeta CDR3 regions from genomic DNA. As for how the authors treated the data: Within the assay, amplification of reference gene primers was used to estimate how many nucleated cells each sample contained. To quantify the absolute abundance of each unique TCRbeta CDR3 rearrangement, sequence reads were collapsed and filtered. For each sample, productive Simpson clonality was calculated as the square root of Simpson's diversity index across productive rearrangements. TCRdb carries this immuneACCESS record with in-frame sequences only. Its versions omit some clonotypes, under half of them owing to an unresolved V gene in the studies checked, with the rest unexplained. That table furnishes V, J and clone size, whereas the DNA furnished D and trimming. This sample holds 350,000 to 450,000 clones; approximately 93% were observed only once. About 0.83% of the sample belongs to the ten largest clones.

Participants in the prospective study were aged about 18 to 90 years, lived in 24 United States geographic areas, and enrolled through a virtual design. In the prospective study, participants were assigned to cohorts based on the clinical history participants reported in a screening survey and a study questionnaire. Exposed participants had been in contact with someone with a PCR-confirmed or clinician-diagnosed COVID-19 case within 2 weeks of study entry. In the prospective study, whole blood, serum and a nasopharyngeal or oropharyngeal swab were collected from each participant by mobile phlebotomists. Over a roughly 2-month period, participants in the prospective study had the option of providing additional blood draws and questionnaires. Before DNA extraction, blood samples from the prospective study were shipped at room temperature or frozen.

This receptor was obtained from a woman aged 40 to 49 who had been exposed to COVID-19. Material: PBMCs or T cells enriched from blood (not recorded which). This chain joins TRBV7-3 to TRBJ2-1, and the D gene may be TRBD2, 5 bases matching. The sequenced DNA: TGTGCCAGCAGCTTAAGTGGGAGTAGTATGGGATACAATGAGCAGTTCTTC. The resulting protein is CASSLSGSSMGYNEQFF.